This T cell receptor beta chain was identified in a study of OX40 agonist ivuxolimab in advanced cancers. Study-level results: In CD8+ T cells, expanded clones were on average more numerous than in CD4+.

On this clone: Its specificity is unknown.

V lost 3 bases to trimming and J lost 1 base; unmatched junction nucleotides: 0. The CDR3 has 13 residues. Per the germline V gene, CDR1 is SGHNT and CDR2 is YYREEE (reference sequence). TCRdb keeps only in-frame clones here, not all; method: immunoSEQ multiplex PCR. The sample records 65,000 to 75,000 clones, more than 70% being singletons. Sequenced material: CD4+ or CD8+ T cells sorted from blood, taken in a trial of the OX40 agonist ivuxolimab. V usage is TRBV5-4 and J usage is TRBJ2-5; 7 bases match TRBD2. This clonotype was obtained from an adult with an advanced solid tumor such as melanoma, head and neck, liver or kidney cancer. Here the CDR3 reads CASSWGGQETQYF. The CDR3 DNA reads TGTGCCAGCAGCTGGGGGGGCCAAGAGACCCAGTACTTC.